The 32 T cell receptor beta chains in this list originate from one sample, sequenced in a study of radiation and T cells in renal cell carcinoma. Time point defined: blood 2 weeks post-SBRT. Noted treatment: 15 Gy SBRT to primary tumor, nephrectomy 4 weeks later. This table comes from immunoSEQ multiplex PCR, and its TCRdb copy is limited to in-frame clones, with some not included. The table records 100,000 to 150,000 clones, approximately 90% of them present only once. Here the sequenced sample was blood, taken from a patient whose treatment included radiotherapy and nephrectomy. The source is a woman in her seventies with renal cell carcinoma.

The gene calls are TRBV5-1 and TRBJ1-2; 10 bases line up with TRBD1. The V segment lost 4 bases and the J segment 2 bases; nucleotides outside the gene matches: 8. The CDR3 is 16 residues long. Germline V CDR1 and CDR2: SGHRS, YFSETQ. This CDR3 is CASSVGTGAKNYGYTF. The CDR3 nucleotides are TGCGCCAGCAGCGTGGGGACAGGGGCTAAGAACTATGGCTACACCTTC.

The gene calls are TRBV27 and TRBJ2-7; 7 bases map to TRBD1. V lost 5 bases, J lost 1 base, and 5 bases stayed unmatched. The germline CDR1 and CDR2 sequences are MNHEY and SMNVEV (reference sequence). The CDR3 is 14 amino acids. CDR3 amino acids: CASSRQGQSYEQYF. The CDR3 DNA follows: TGTGCCAGCAGTCGACAGGGACAATCCTACGAGCAGTACTTC.

The chain is built from TRBV2 and TRBJ1-4; 8 nucleotides agree with TRBD1. Germline CDR1 SNHLY, CDR2 FYNNEI. After removal of 4 bases from V and 8 bases from J, the junction contained 9 bases not matched to a gene. The CDR3 has 15 amino acids. CDR3 amino acids: CASSGPDREGEKLFF. DNA of the CDR3: TGTGCCAGCAGTGGTCCGGACAGGGAAGGGGAAAAACTGTTTTTT.

This CDR3 reads CASSNTGGLDEQYF. For the CDR3, the DNA is TGTGCCAGCAGTAACACAGGGGGCTTGGACGAGCAGTACTTC. This chain joins TRBV28 and TRBJ2-7; TRBD1 aligns across 9 bases. CDR3 length: 14 amino acids. V shed 5 bases and J 5 bases; nucleotides not matched to a gene: 7. Germline V lookup: CDR1 MDHEN, CDR2 SYDVKM.

The chain combines TRBV18 with TRBJ2-7, with a tentative D call TRBD1 (6 bases). Germline V gene data show CDR1 as KGHSH and CDR2 as LQKENI. V lost 2 bases and J 5 bases, leaving 7 bases between the germline ends. The CDR3 runs to 12 residues. CDR3 protein: CASSPNRDEQYF. DNA for the CDR3: TGTGCCAGCTCACCAAACAGGGACGAGCAGTACTTC.

V and J are TRBV4-3 and TRBJ2-7; 9 bases fit TRBD2. From germline, CDR1 is LGHNA and CDR2 YSLEER. V gave up 0 bases and J gave up 4 bases; unmatched junction bases: 10. The CDR3 runs 17 residues. CDR3: CASSQEGAGLATYEQYF. The CDR3 DNA follows: TGCGCCAGCAGCCAAGAGGGGGCGGGACTAGCAACATACGAGCAGTACTTC.

The gene calls are TRBV2 and TRBJ2-5; D perhaps matches TRBD1 (5 bases). Trimming stripped 7 bases from V and 5 bases from J, with 8 bases between. Germline V lookup: CDR1 SNHLY, CDR2 FYNNEI. There are 11 residues in the CDR3. CDR3 amino acids: CASKQEETQYF. Written as DNA, the CDR3 is TGTGCCAGCAAACAGGAGGAGACCCAGTACTTC.

The chain has TRBV4-3 and TRBJ1-2; D remains unclear. The V end lost 0 bases, the J end lost 8 bases, and 10 bases lay between the germline ends. The CDR3 sequence is 13 residues long. Looked up from germline, CDR1 is LGHNA and CDR2 is YSLEER. CDR3 DNA sequence: TGCGCCAGCAGCCAAGAGGACGGTTTGGGCTACACCTTC. Protein sequence: CASSQEDGLGYTF.

This clone has just one count. The chain links TRBV7-9 to TRBJ2-7; 9 nucleotides align to TRBD1. The CDR3 totals 17 residues. With V trimmed by 5 bases and J by 7 bases, 18 bases remained unmatched. CDR1 SEHNR and CDR2 FQNEAQ come from the germline V gene (reference sequence). The CDR3 protein is CASSRWPRTGGAREQYF. CDR3 sequence (DNA): TGTGCCAGCAGCCGTTGGCCGAGAACAGGGGGCGCGAGAGAGCAGTACTTC.

V usage is TRBV28 and J usage is TRBJ2-7; possibly TRBD1 or TRBD2 for D (6 bases each). Per the germline V gene, CDR1 is MDHEN and CDR2 is SYDVKM. The CDR3 extends over 12 amino acids. V was pared by 5 bases and J by 7 bases, with 12 bases between. The CDR3 region is CASSGGPREQYF. The CDR3 nucleotides are TGTGCCAGCAGTGGGGGGCCCCGGGAGCAGTACTTC. The complete variable domain, with remaining parts taken from reference TRBV28 and TRBJ2-7, reads DVKVTQSSRYLVKRTGEKVFLECVQDMDHENMFWYRQDPGLGLRLIYFSYDVKMKEKGDIPEGYSVSREKKERFSLILESASTNQTSMYLCASSGGPREQYFGPGTRLTVT.

This chain links TRBV9 with TRBJ1-5, with a possible D match to TRBD1 (5 bases). The germline V gene encodes CDR1 SGDLS and CDR2 YYNGEE. The CDR3 covers 13 residues. V lost 5 bases and J lost 4, with 10 bases in between. The CDR3 nucleotides are TGTGCCAGCAGGGCAGGGACGAATCAGCCCCAGCATTTT. As protein: CASRAGTNQPQHF.

A remark on this clone: This same CDR3 is encoded by further DNA sequences in the sample. The V call is TRBV5-1, the J call TRBJ2-5; no firm D call. Germline V gene data show CDR1 as SGHRS and CDR2 as YFSETQ. The CDR3 spans 12 residues. The germline V and J ends were trimmed by 0 bases and 3 bases, with 3 bases remaining between them. The CDR3 sequence is CASSLGKETQYF. CDR3 in DNA: TGCGCCAGCAGCTTGGGAAAAGAGACCCAGTACTTC.

V is TRBV27 and J is TRBJ2-5; 8 bases align to TRBD2. Per germline, CDR1 MNHEY and CDR2 SMNVEV (reference sequence). The CDR3 runs 15 residues. J lost 2 bases, V lost 3 bases, and 5 bases had no gene match. As DNA, the CDR3 is TGTGCCAGCAGTTTTAGCGGGGCAAAACAAGAGACCCAGTACTTC. This gives the protein CASSFSGAKQETQYF.

The rearrangement links TRBV7-8 to TRBJ2-2, with TRBD2 as a possible D gene (6 bases). The germline V gene has CDR1 SGHVS and CDR2 FQNEAQ. V shed 2 bases and J shed 4 bases, with 14 bases lying between them. The CDR3 has 16 amino acids. CDR3 loop: CASSLNRRAGTGELFF. The CDR3 bases are TGTGCCAGCAGCTTAAATAGGAGGGCGGGCACCGGGGAGCTGTTTTTT.

In regard to this clone: Other DNA sequences in the sample encode the same CDR3. The chain links TRBV7-2 to TRBJ2-1; perhaps TRBD2 as D (6 bases). CDR1 and CDR2 (germline): SGHTA, FQGNSA. CDR3 length: 15 amino acids. V lost 1 base and J lost 0, with 7 bases in between. For the CDR3, the DNA is TGTGCCAGCAGCTTAGTGGGAGGCTCCTACAATGAGCAGTTCTTC. Translation gives CASSLVGGSYNEQFF.

As to this clone: Germline and junction disagree at one end, which may indicate a read error. The rearrangement joins TRBV7-7 to TRBJ2-5, with no clear D. The CDR3 extends over 14 amino acids. Per the germline V gene, CDR1 is SSHAT and CDR2 is FNYEAQ (reference sequence). The CDR3 nucleotides are TGTGCTAGCAGTCCAGGATCCTTCCAAGAGACCCAGTACTTC. Translating it yields CASSPGSFQETQYF.

This clone showed up just a few times. The chain carries TRBV2 and TRBJ1-1; D gene uncertain. Per the germline V gene, CDR1 is SNHLY and CDR2 is FYNNEI. With 3 bases removed from V and 0 bases from J, the gap between germline ends came to 5 bases. CDR3 length: 13 residues. The CDR3 DNA follows: TGTGCCAGCAGTGAGGATATGAACACTGAAGCTTTCTTT. This sequence encodes CASSEDMNTEAFF.

The V and J genes are TRBV6-5 and TRBJ1-1, with a tentative D call TRBD1 (5 bases). This CDR3 has 15 amino acids. Deletions cut 6 bases from V and 1 base from J, with 15 bases between. Germline V gene sequence: CDR1 MNHEY, CDR2 SVGAGI. This CDR3 reads CASSPSSTANTEAFF. CDR3 sequence (DNA): TGTGCCAGCAGCCCCTCCTCGACAGCGAACACTGAAGCTTTCTTT.

The chain employs TRBV19 and TRBJ2-7, with a weak D call TRBD1 (7 bases). Trimming cost V 6 bases and J 0 bases, with 15 bases left between them. This CDR3 spans 15 amino acids. Germline V lookup: CDR1 LNHDA, CDR2 SQIVND (reference sequence). This CDR3 is CASSRGTANSYEQYF. The CDR3 DNA is TGTGCCAGTAGCCGCGGGACAGCCAACTCCTACGAGCAGTACTTC.

The CDR3 is CASSLGTGLRQPQHF. The CDR3 DNA reads TGTGCCAGCAGCTTGGGGACAGGCCTTAGGCAGCCCCAGCATTTT. The rearrangement uses TRBV7-6 and TRBJ1-5; 8 nucleotides align to TRBD1. Germline V gene data show CDR1 as SGHVS and CDR2 as FNYEAQ. The CDR3 has 15 amino acids. The J segment lost 7 bases and the V segment lost 3 bases, leaving 8 bases of the junction unmatched.

The gene calls are TRBV6-1 and TRBJ1-2; 8 nucleotides line up with TRBD1. This CDR3 region has 15 residues. CDR1 and CDR2 from the germline V gene are MNHNS and SASEGT. With 3 bases clipped from V and 4 bases from J, the junction kept 7 bases outside the gene matches. The CDR3, as DNA: TGTGCCAGCAGTGATCCCGGACAGGGTCGCTATGGCTACACCTTC. As protein: CASSDPGQGRYGYTF.

CDR3 in amino acids: CASSLDKNTQYF. The CDR3 nucleotides are TGTGCCAGCAGCTTGGACAAGAATACGCAGTATTTT. The chain couples TRBV5-4 to TRBJ2-3; no clear D gene. The CDR3 runs to 12 residues. V shed 0 bases and J shed 7 bases, with 6 bases lying between them. CDR1 and CDR2 (germline): SGHNT, YYREEE (reference sequence).

The chain's CDR3 is CASSPAGGNYGYTF. The CDR3 nucleotides are TGTGCCAGTAGTCCCGCCGGGGGGAACTATGGCTACACCTTC. The chain uses TRBV19 and TRBJ1-2; weak D call: TRBD1 (5 bases). Germline values: CDR1 LNHDA, CDR2 SQIVND (reference sequence). This CDR3 comprises 14 residues. V shed 5 bases and J shed 2 bases, with 12 bases lying between them.

In nucleotides, the CDR3 is TGCGCCAGCAGCTTGGGTGGGAGTACTAGCACAGATACGCAGTATTTT. Amino acids: CASSLGGSTSTDTQYF. This rearrangement joins TRBV5-1 to TRBJ2-3; D might be TRBD2 (5 bases). Trimming shortened V by 0 bases and J by 0 bases, and 11 bases separated the two germline ends. Germline V CDR1 and CDR2: SGHRS, YFSETQ. CDR3 length: 16 amino acids.

This chain connects TRBV5-1 to TRBJ2-7; the D is unclear. Per germline, CDR1 SGHRS and CDR2 YFSETQ. The CDR3 covers 12 residues. V lost 1 base to trimming and J lost 4 bases, with 6 bases between them. For the CDR3, the DNA is TGCGCCAGCAGCTTGACATCTTACGAGCAGTACTTC. Translation gives CASSLTSYEQYF.

The genes are TRBV7-6 and TRBJ1-1; D is possibly TRBD1 (5 bases). Trimming pared 1 base from V and 0 bases from J, leaving 9 bases between. This CDR3 comprises 15 residues. In germline, CDR1 is SGHVS, CDR2 FNYEAQ. Written as DNA, the CDR3 is TGTGCCAGCAGCTTAGGGGGGGGAGTGAACACTGAAGCTTTCTTT. Translation gives CASSLGGGVNTEAFF.

This rearrangement joins TRBV19 to TRBJ1-1, with D unresolved. The CDR3 has 13 residues. Germline CDR1 reads LNHDA; CDR2 reads SQIVND (reference sequence). V was pared by 7 bases and J by 5 bases, with 14 bases between. DNA of the CDR3: TGTGCCAGTAAGATAGCGGGGATTACTGAAGCTTTCTTT. It encodes CASKIAGITEAFF.

The chain links TRBV7-2 to TRBJ1-1, with D possibly matching TRBD1 (5 bases). The V gene's germline CDR1 is SGHTA and CDR2 FQGNSA. V lost 1 base and J 2 bases, leaving 8 bases between the germline ends. The CDR3 totals 14 residues. The CDR3 region has the DNA TGTGCCAGCAGCTTAGAAGGGGTTAACACTGAAGCTTTCTTT. It translates to CASSLEGVNTEAFF.

This chain links TRBV11-1 with TRBJ2-6; the match to TRBD1 covers 12 bases. V shed 5 bases, J shed 2 bases, and the junction held 4 bases outside the gene matches. This CDR3 contains 17 residues. CDR1 and CDR2 (germline): SGHAT, FQDESV (reference sequence). CDR3 residues: CASSKGTGGAGANVLTF. The CDR3 nucleotides read TGTGCCAGCAGCAAGGGGACAGGGGGCGCTGGGGCCAACGTCCTGACTTTC.

The chain couples TRBV5-1 to TRBJ2-2, with D tentatively TRBD1 (6 bases). The CDR3 runs to 14 residues. Per germline, CDR1 SGHRS and CDR2 YFSETQ. Trimming cost V 0 bases and J 5 bases, with 8 bases left between them. CDR3 in amino acids: CASSLVQGTGELFF. As DNA, the CDR3 is TGCGCCAGCAGCTTGGTACAGGGAACCGGGGAGCTGTTTTTT.

This clone was found a few times. The chain is built from TRBV28 and TRBJ1-1, with D uncertain. The germline gives CDR1 MDHEN, CDR2 SYDVKM. The CDR3 covers 14 residues. Trimming pared 6 bases from V and 0 bases from J, leaving 11 bases between. CDR3 nucleotide sequence: TGTGCCAGCAGCCCCCTGGGTATGAACACTGAAGCTTTCTTT. It codes for CASSPLGMNTEAFF.

As regards this clone: Other DNA sequences within the sample encode an identical CDR3. The rearrangement uses TRBV5-4 and TRBJ2-3, with unresolved D. The CDR3 has 14 residues. Trimming cost V 1 base and J 5 bases, with 11 bases left between them. Germline V gene lookup returns CDR1 SGHNT and CDR2 YYREEE (reference sequence). The CDR3 here is CASSLPGGGDTQYF. The CDR3 DNA reads TGTGCCAGCAGCTTGCCGGGCGGCGGAGATACGCAGTATTTT.